The rows below give T cell receptor beta chains drawn from one sample of a study of cytomegalovirus exposure and HLA in healthy donors. TCRdb's copy holds only in-frame clones and misses some; the assay was immunoSEQ multiplex PCR. The sample contains 140,000 or so clones, roughly 87% of which appear only once. Sample: PBMCs. These receptors originate from a young man in good health and CMV-seropositive. The CDR3 runs from the conserved cysteine through the conserved F or W. D genes are given only for firm matches. Expanded clones get a size class; other rows say once, few or many, or leave the size out.

abundance,v_gene,j_gene,d_gene,CDR3aa,CDR3nt
NA,TRBV6-6,TRBJ1-2,NA,CASSYSIQGQYGYTF,TGTGCCAGCAGTTACTCGATCCAGGGTCAATATGGCTACACCTTC
NA,TRBV5-1,TRBJ2-5,TRBD2,CASSPSGGPQETQYF,TGCGCCAGCAGCCCGTCGGGGGGGCCGCAAGAGACCCAGTACTTC
NA,TRBV28,TRBJ1-1,NA,CASSLYFLGVDTEAFF,TGTGCCAGCAGTTTGTACTTCCTCGGGGTTGACACTGAAGCTTTCTTT
NA,TRBV2,TRBJ2-5,TRBD1,CASSPTRTGGDF,TGTGCCAGCAGTCCTACCCGGACAGGCGGAGACTTC
NA,TRBV7-8,TRBJ2-1,NA,CASSLRDMSYNEQFF,TGTGCCAGCAGCTTAAGGGACATGTCCTACAATGAGCAGTTCTTC
NA,TRBV9,TRBJ2-3,NA,CASSVVGADTQYF,TGTGCCAGCAGCGTAGTAGGGGCAGATACGCAGTATTTT
NA,TRBV6-1,TRBJ1-1,NA,CASREGHEAFF,TGTGCCAGCAGGGAGGGCCATGAAGCTTTCTTT
NA,TRBV5-1,TRBJ1-6,NA,CASREDETYNSPLHF,TGCGCCAGCAGGGAGGATGAGACGTATAATTCACCCCTCCACTTT
NA,TRBV29-1,TRBJ2-6,NA,CSVAVAESSGANVLTF,TGCAGCGTTGCGGTCGCCGAGAGCTCTGGGGCCAACGTCCTGACTTTC
NA,TRBV11-3,TRBJ2-7,TRBD1,CASSNHGTGDDEQYF,TGTGCCAGCAGCAACCACGGGACAGGGGACGACGAGCAGTACTTC
NA,TRBV5-4,TRBJ2-7,NA,CASSLTSGLHYEQYF,TGTGCCAGCAGCTTAACTTCTGGGCTACACTACGAGCAGTACTTC
NA,TRBV29-1,TRBJ2-2,TRBD1,CSVTRQGSTGELFF,TGCAGCGTAACCCGACAGGGGAGCACCGGGGAGCTGTTTTTT
NA,TRBV2,TRBJ1-2,NA,CATRPGWEYGYTF,TGTGCCACCCGGCCAGGGTGGGAATATGGCTACACCTTC
once,TRBV11-3,TRBJ2-5,TRBD1,CASSPGTGFLSGQETQYF,TGTGCCAGCAGCCCGGGGACAGGGTTTTTAAGTGGCCAAGAGACCCAGTACTTC
NA,TRBV7-8,TRBJ1-1,NA,CASRPGGGPNTEAFF,TGTGCCAGCAGACCGGGCGGGGGGCCAAACACTGAAGCTTTCTTT
NA,TRBV5-4,TRBJ2-2,NA,CASSLEEAGELFF,TGTGCCAGCAGCTTGGAGGAGGCCGGGGAGCTGTTTTTT
NA,TRBV10-1,TRBJ2-7,NA,CASSPSSFSGEQYF,TGCGCCAGCAGTCCGTCTAGCTTTTCGGGGGAGCAGTACTTC
NA,TRBV19,TRBJ1-1,TRBD1,CASSIEVGTGVNTEAFF,TGTGCCAGTAGTATAGAGGTCGGGACAGGGGTGAACACTGAAGCTTTCTTT
NA,TRBV7-9,TRBJ1-1,NA,CASNGFLNTEAFF,TGTGCCAGCAACGGGTTCTTGAACACTGAAGCTTTCTTT
NA,TRBV18,TRBJ2-2,NA,CASSHSQGRTGELFF,TGTGCCAGCTCACATTCACAGGGAAGGACCGGGGAGCTGTTTTTT
once,TRBV27,TRBJ1-2,TRBD1,CASSSYGTGGNYGYTF,TGTGCCAGCAGCTCCTATGGGACAGGGGGGAACTATGGCTACACCTTC
NA,TRBV18,TRBJ2-5,TRBD1,CASSAEGQQETQYF,TGTGCCAGCTCTGCCGAGGGACAGCAAGAGACCCAGTACTTC
NA,TRBV11-2,TRBJ1-5,TRBD1,CASSFGTGGQPQHF,TGTGCCAGCAGCTTCGGGACAGGGGGCCAGCCCCAGCATTTT
NA,TRBV9,TRBJ1-6,TRBD1,CASSLIGTGGRNSPLHF,TGTGCCAGCAGCCTTATCGGGACAGGGGGACGAAATTCACCCCTCCACTTT
NA,TRBV27,TRBJ1-4,TRBD1,CASTSFYRGGEKLFF,TGTGCCAGCACGAGTTTTTACAGGGGTGGGGAAAAACTGTTTTTT
NA,TRBV19,TRBJ1-6,NA,CASSMGQVNSPLHF,TGTGCCAGTAGCATGGGGCAGGTTAATTCACCCCTCCACTTT
few,TRBV27,TRBJ2-7,NA,CASSFRQGRQYF,TGTGCCAGCAGTTTTAGGCAGGGAAGGCAGTACTTC
NA,TRBV7-9,TRBJ2-1,NA,CASSPGGPRAYNEQFF,TGTGCCAGCAGCCCCGGAGGGCCACGTGCCTACAATGAGCAGTTCTTC
NA,TRBV6-1,TRBJ1-2,NA,CASSEGIREGFGGYTF,TGTGCCAGCAGTGAAGGGATCAGGGAGGGTTTTGGGGGCTACACCTTC
NA,TRBV10-3,TRBJ1-6,NA,CAIGGGRWNSPLHF,TGTGCCATTGGGGGGGGACGGTGGAATTCACCCCTCCACTTT
NA,TRBV5-6,TRBJ2-7,NA,CASSLEGVGEQYF,TGTGCCAGCAGCTTAGAGGGTGTAGGCGAGCAGTACTTC
NA,TRBV6-6,TRBJ1-2,TRBD1,CASSYSYGTGYGYTF,TGTGCCAGCAGTTACTCATACGGGACAGGGTACGGCTACACCTTC
NA,TRBV5-1,TRBJ2-2,NA,CASSSLSSNTGELFF,TGCGCCAGCAGCTCTTTATCTTCGAACACCGGGGAGCTGTTTTTT
NA,TRBV29-1,TRBJ2-3,NA,CSQGGQGIGTQYF,TGCAGCCAGGGTGGTCAGGGGATCGGTACGCAGTATTTT
NA,TRBV30,TRBJ1-5,NA,CASSVGHISNQPQHF,TGTGCCTCCTCCGTGGGACACATTAGCAATCAGCCCCAGCATTTT
NA,TRBV5-1,TRBJ2-1,TRBD1,CASSLGQGSDEQFF,TGCGCCAGCAGCCTCGGACAGGGTAGCGATGAGCAGTTCTTC
NA,TRBV6-5,TRBJ1-2,TRBD1,CASSYTTTGGSGYTF,TGTGCCAGCAGTTACACCACAACAGGGGGAAGTGGCTACACCTTC
NA,TRBV5-1,TRBJ2-3,TRBD2,CASSLLAGDTDTQYF,TGCGCCAGCAGCTTACTAGCGGGAGACACAGATACGCAGTATTTT
NA,TRBV29-1,TRBJ1-2,NA,CSVAGEDGYTF,TGCAGCGTTGCCGGGGAGGATGGCTACACCTTC
NA,TRBV10-3,TRBJ1-2,NA,CAISESKEESRGYGYTF,TGTGCCATCAGTGAGTCCAAGGAAGAGTCCAGAGGCTATGGCTACACCTTC
NA,TRBV7-9,TRBJ1-2,NA,CASSLVAVLLGGYTF,TGTGCCAGCAGCTTAGTGGCCGTCTTACTAGGCGGCTACACCTTC
few,TRBV9,TRBJ1-2,TRBD1,CASSASWDSAYGYTF,TGTGCCAGCAGCGCGAGCTGGGACAGTGCCTATGGCTACACCTTC
NA,TRBV2,TRBJ1-5,NA,CASREGTVLWPQHF,TGTGCCAGCAGGGAAGGGACTGTACTATGGCCCCAGCATTTT
NA,TRBV6-5,TRBJ1-1,NA,CASSRENTEAFF,TGTGCCAGTTCTCGGGAGAACACTGAAGCTTTCTTT
NA,TRBV6-1,TRBJ1-4,NA,CASSEQGYATNEKLFF,TGTGCCAGCAGTGAACAGGGGTATGCAACTAATGAAAAACTGTTTTTT
NA,TRBV15,TRBJ2-2,TRBD2,CATSREAGVGTGELFF,TGTGCCACCAGCAGAGAGGCGGGAGTGGGCACCGGGGAGCTGTTTTTT
once,TRBV6-1,TRBJ1-5,NA,CASSERGGQPQHF,TGTGCCAGCAGTGAAAGGGGGGGTCAGCCCCAGCATTTT
once,TRBV11-2,TRBJ2-7,NA,CASSLGWAGEQYF,TGTGCCAGCAGCTTAGGCTGGGCGGGCGAGCAGTACTTC
few,TRBV6-4,TRBJ2-3,TRBD2,CASSEREGTDTQYF,TGTGCCAGCTCTGAGCGGGAGGGGACAGATACGCAGTATTTT
NA,TRBV28,TRBJ2-7,NA,CASSSGITNYEQYF,TGTGCCAGCAGCTCGGGTATAACTAACTACGAGCAGTACTTC
NA,TRBV5-6,TRBJ1-2,NA,CASSDGDWSNYGYTF,TGTGCCAGCAGCGACGGGGATTGGTCTAACTATGGCTACACCTTC
NA,TRBV7-2,TRBJ2-3,NA,CASSLGGGGWLYFTDTQYF,TGTGCCAGCAGCTTAGGGGGAGGCGGGTGGCTCTATTTCACAGATACGCAGTATTTT
NA,TRBV19,TRBJ2-1,NA,CASSRGGREQFF,TGTGCCTCTAGTAGGGGGGGCAGGGAGCAGTTCTTC
NA,TRBV4-2,TRBJ1-3,NA,CASSQDETAGNTIYF,TGTGCCAGCAGCCAAGATGAAACGGCTGGAAACACCATATATTTT
few,TRBV6-1,TRBJ2-7,TRBD1,CASSEQGAKNEQYF,TGTGCCAGCAGTGAACAGGGGGCGAAGAACGAGCAGTACTTC
NA,TRBV5-1,TRBJ2-3,TRBD1,CASNWGRGPLSTDTQYF,TGCGCCAGTAACTGGGGCAGGGGGCCCCTAAGCACAGATACGCAGTATTTT